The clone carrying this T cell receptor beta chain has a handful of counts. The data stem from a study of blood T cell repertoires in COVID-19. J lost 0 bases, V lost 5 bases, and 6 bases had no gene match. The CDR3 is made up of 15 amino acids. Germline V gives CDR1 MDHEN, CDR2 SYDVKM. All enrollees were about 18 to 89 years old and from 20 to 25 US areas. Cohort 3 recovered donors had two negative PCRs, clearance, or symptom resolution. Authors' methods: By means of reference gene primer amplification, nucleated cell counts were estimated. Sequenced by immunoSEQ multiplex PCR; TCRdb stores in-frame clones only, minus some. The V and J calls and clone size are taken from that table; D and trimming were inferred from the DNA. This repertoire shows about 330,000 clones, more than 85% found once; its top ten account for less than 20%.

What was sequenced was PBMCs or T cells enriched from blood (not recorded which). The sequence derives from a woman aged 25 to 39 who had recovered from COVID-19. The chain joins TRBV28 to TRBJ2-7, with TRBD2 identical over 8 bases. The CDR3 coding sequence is TGTGCCAGCAGTACACCAGCGGGAGTCTCCTACGAGCAGTACTTC. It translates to CASSTPAGVSYEQYF.